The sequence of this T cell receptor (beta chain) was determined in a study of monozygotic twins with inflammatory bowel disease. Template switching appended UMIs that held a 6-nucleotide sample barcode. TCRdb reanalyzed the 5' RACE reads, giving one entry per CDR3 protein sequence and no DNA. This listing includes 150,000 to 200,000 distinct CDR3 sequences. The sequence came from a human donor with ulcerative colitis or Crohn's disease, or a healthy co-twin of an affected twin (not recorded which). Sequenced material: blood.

Here the CDR3 reads CASSGGGFTDTQYF. The chain uses TRBV5-5 and TRBJ2-3; TCRdb outputs TRBD2, but without DNA this stays unchecked. CDR1 and CDR2 (germline): SGHKS, YYEKEE (reference sequence). CDR3 length: 14 amino acids. The full variable domain, its missing parts supplied by reference TRBV5-5 and TRBJ2-3, is DAGVTQSPTHLIKTRGQQVTLRCSPISGHKSVSWYQQVLGQGPQFIFQYYEKEERGRGNFPDRFSARQFPNYSSELNVNALLLGDSALYLCASSGGGFTDTQYFGPGTRLTVL.